The 11 T cell receptor beta chains reported below all come from one sample, sequenced in a study of human T cells and chemical hapten exposure. Indicated time point: patch test 1, 2 weeks after DPC sensitization. Specified treatment: therapeutic diphenylcyclopropenone sensitization with weekly scalp DPC. MiXCR, run by TCRdb on the RACE reads, gives a single entry per CDR3 protein. The sample lists 75,000 to 95,000 distinct CDR3 sequences, 10% to 15% occurring once. The sample consisted of whole blood, taken in connection with sensitization to the hapten diphenylcyclopropenone (DPC). These receptors were taken from a woman aged 55-69 years with alopecia areata. Some clones in this sample may be carry-over from other donors' samples.

V is TRBV5-1 and J is TRBJ1-1, with 7 bases that match TRBD1. This CDR3 spans 13 amino acids. Germline CDR1 is SGHRS and CDR2 is YFSETQ. Trimming at V came to 2 bases and at J to 4 bases, leaving 2 bases not matched to a gene. CDR3 in amino acids: CASSFDRATEAFF. CDR3 coding DNA: TGCGCCAGCAGCTTTGACAGGGCCACTGAAGCTTTCTTT.

This clonotype was seen a few times. This chain uses TRBV11-2 with TRBJ1-1; D is undetermined. Germline V lookup: CDR1 SGHAT, CDR2 FQNNGV. The CDR3 length is 11 residues. The V and J ends lost 5 bases and 4 bases respectively, with 5 bases between them. The CDR3 region is CASSQVTEAFF. The CDR3 DNA is TGTGCCAGCAGCCAAGTCACTGAAGCTTTCTTT.

This clonotype showed up just a few times. The chain links TRBV20-1 to TRBJ2-1; 11 nucleotides align to TRBD2. Germline values: CDR1 DFQATT, CDR2 SNEGSKA (reference sequence). With 0 bases clipped from V and 6 bases from J, the junction kept 7 bases outside the gene matches. CDR3 size: 16 residues. CDR3 sequence: CSARDPGSGGANEQFF. CDR3 in DNA: TGCAGTGCTAGAGATCCTGGTAGCGGGGGGGCCAATGAGCAGTTCTTC.

The gene calls are TRBV7-6 and TRBJ1-1; 9 nucleotides match TRBD1. Germline CDR1 SGHVS, CDR2 FNYEAQ. V was pared by 1 base and J by 0 bases, with 9 bases of the junction left unmatched. The CDR3 contains 18 residues. CDR3 amino acids: CASSLVGQGAGMNTEAFF. Written as DNA, the CDR3 is TGTGCCAGCAGCTTAGTGGGACAGGGAGCTGGAATGAACACTGAAGCTTTCTTT.

This clonotype was observed a few times. The V and J genes are TRBV29-1 and TRBJ1-1; D is undetermined. V dropped 7 bases and J dropped 0 bases, with 12 bases sitting between them. This CDR3 contains 13 residues. CDR1 and CDR2 from the germline V gene are SQVTM and ANQGSEA. This CDR3 reads CSAMDYMNTEAFF. The CDR3 bases are TGCAGCGCCATGGATTACATGAACACTGAAGCTTTCTTT.

The rearrangement uses TRBV29-1 and TRBJ1-2, with TRBD1 matching 7 bases. Trimming at V came to 4 bases and at J to 3 bases, leaving 5 bases not matched to a gene. Germline V gives CDR1 SQVTM, CDR2 ANQGSEA. CDR3 length: 13 residues. CDR3 DNA sequence: TGCAGCGTTGTAGATACAGGGGACTATGGCTACACCTTC. Protein: CSVVDTGDYGYTF.

This clonotype has just a few counts. V usage is TRBV29-1 and J usage is TRBJ2-1, with 15 positions matching TRBD2. V shed 2 bases and J 7 bases; nucleotides not matched to a gene: 3. CDR1 SQVTM and CDR2 ANQGSEA come from the germline V gene. CDR3 length: 15 residues. For the CDR3, the DNA is TGCAGCGTTGAATCGGGGACTAGCGGGGGGAATGAGCAGTTCTTC. Translation: CSVESGTSGGNEQFF.

This clonotype was seen many times. The rearrangement uses TRBV10-3 and TRBJ1-1; 8 bases match TRBD1. V lost 2 bases to trimming and J lost 6 bases; unmatched junction nucleotides: 8. Germline V gives CDR1 ENHRY, CDR2 SYGVKD. The CDR3 loop spans 15 amino acids. The CDR3 bases are TGTGCCATCAGTGAGCCCAGGACAGGGTTCTCTGAAGCTTTCTTT. It encodes CAISEPRTGFSEAFF.

The chain joins TRBV9 to TRBJ2-2; 7 bases agree with TRBD1. The germline V gene has CDR1 SGDLS and CDR2 YYNGEE. The CDR3 sequence is 16 residues long. Trimming removed 0 bases from V and 0 bases from J; junction bases left unmatched: 2. CDR3: CASSVGTGSNTGELFF. DNA for the CDR3: TGTGCCAGCAGCGTAGGGACAGGTTCGAACACCGGGGAGCTGTTTTTT.

The table lists this clonotype with a few counts. The chain has TRBV18 and TRBJ2-5; perhaps TRBD2 as D (6 bases). The germline V gene encodes CDR1 KGHSH and CDR2 LQKENI. The CDR3 contains 14 residues. V gave up 2 bases and J gave up 4 bases, with 11 bases separating them. The CDR3 region has the DNA TGTGCCAGCTCACCAAGGAGGGTTGGAGAGACCCAGTACTTC. Translated: CASSPRRVGETQYF.

This chain uses TRBV4-1 with TRBJ2-7, with no clear D. The CDR3 consists of 14 residues. V lost 0 bases and J lost 2, with 8 bases in between. CDR1 is MGHRA and CDR2 is YSYEKL in the germline V gene. The CDR3 sequence: CASSQDRGTYEQYF. CDR3 in DNA: TGCGCCAGCAGCCAAGATCGAGGTACCTACGAGCAGTACTTC.